Below, 21 T cell receptor beta chains from the same sample are listed, as sequenced in a study of shared clonotypes between healthy human individuals. Sequenced by immunoSEQ multiplex PCR; TCRdb stores in-frame clones only, minus some. Among approximately 2.4 million clones listed, around 95% were seen once. The sample taken for sequencing was naive CD4+ T cells sorted from blood. The subset: CD45RA+ positively selected. These TCRs come from a man between 18 and 35 years old in good health.

The rearrangement links TRBV2 to TRBJ2-3; D may be TRBD1 (6 bases). Trimming shortened V by 6 bases and J by 0 bases, and 10 bases separated the two germline ends. The CDR3 is 14 residues long. The germline V gene encodes CDR1 SNHLY and CDR2 FYNNEI. CDR3 nucleotides: TGTGCCAGCAGGGGGACATCTAGCACAGATACGCAGTATTTT. It is translated as CASRGTSSTDTQYF.

The chain joins TRBV7-8 to TRBJ1-1; D gene ambiguous. V shed 1 base and J shed 2 bases, with 5 bases lying between them. This CDR3 is built from 13 residues. Germline-derived CDR1 and CDR2 are SGHVS and FQNEAQ. The CDR3 is CASSLGKNTEAFF. Here the CDR3 DNA reads TGTGCCAGCAGCTTAGGGAAAAACACTGAAGCTTTCTTT.

V and J are TRBV7-3 and TRBJ2-3, with 8 bases that match TRBD2. Germline CDR1 and CDR2: SGHTA and FQGTGA. The CDR3 is made up of 15 amino acids. V was pared by 4 bases and J by 1 base, with 4 bases of the junction left unmatched. The CDR3 protein is CASSSSGGGTDTQYF. The CDR3 DNA is TGTGCCAGCAGCTCGAGCGGGGGAGGCACAGATACGCAGTATTTT.

The table lists this clone with a count of one. The same CDR3 can be traced to other DNA sequences in this sample. CDR3: CASRGDRGGNQPQHF. In nucleotides, the CDR3 is TGTGCCAGCAGAGGGGACAGGGGAGGCAATCAGCCCCAGCATTTT. The V call is TRBV2, the J call TRBJ1-5; 10 bases fit TRBD1. The V segment lost 6 bases and the J segment 2 bases; nucleotides outside the gene matches: 4. The CDR3 sequence is 15 residues long. Germline-derived CDR1 and CDR2 are SNHLY and FYNNEI.

V gene TRBV10-2 combines with J gene TRBJ2-5; no firm D call. This CDR3 spans 13 amino acids. Trimming cost V 3 bases and J 5 bases, with 10 bases left between them. Germline CDR1 reads WSHSY; CDR2 reads SAAADI. The CDR3 loop reads CASSEVSRETQYF. The CDR3 bases are TGCGCCAGCAGTGAAGTCAGTCGGGAGACCCAGTACTTC.

The rearrangement joins TRBV6-1 to TRBJ1-5, with D possibly matching TRBD1 (6 bases). The V and J ends lost 3 bases and 1 base respectively, with 16 bases between them. The CDR3 runs 17 residues. Germline CDR1 MNHNS, CDR2 SASEGT. The CDR3 coding sequence is TGTGCCAGCAGTGACAGAAAGGGGGGAGGAAGCAATCAGCCCCAGCATTTT. Residues: CASSDRKGGGSNQPQHF.

The chain employs TRBV11-2 and TRBJ2-6, with D maybe TRBD1 (5 bases). The CDR3 runs 16 residues. From germline, CDR1 is SGHAT and CDR2 FQNNGV. Trimming took off 3 bases at V and 2 bases at J, with 11 bases between the two ends. The DNA for the CDR3 is TGTGCCAGCAGCTTTCAGGGCTTAGCTGGGGCCAACGTCCTGACTTTC. Protein: CASSFQGLAGANVLTF.

The chain employs TRBV10-3 and TRBJ2-5; no clear D. Germline lookup yields CDR1 ENHRY and CDR2 SYGVKD. The length of the CDR3 is 12 residues. V was trimmed by 3 bases and J by 3 bases, leaving 5 bases between them. CDR3 in DNA: TGTGCCATCAGTGATTGGGAAGAGACCCAGTACTTC. Protein: CAISDWEETQYF.

The chain joins TRBV9 to TRBJ1-1, with D hard to call. The germline V and J ends were trimmed by 4 bases and 7 bases, with 17 bases remaining between them. CDR1 SGDLS and CDR2 YYNGEE come from the germline V gene. This CDR3 spans 14 amino acids. CDR3 DNA: TGTGCCAGCAGCTTTCGTCCTCAGCGGAATGAAGCTTTCTTT. The encoded protein is CASSFRPQRNEAFF.

In the case of this clone: Other DNA sequences in the sample encode the same CDR3. The CDR3 reads CASSFGGTGANVLTF. The CDR3 bases are TGCGCCAGCAGCTTTGGGGGAACTGGGGCCAACGTCCTGACTTTC. The V and J genes are TRBV5-1 and TRBJ2-6; D assignment may be TRBD1 or TRBD2 (5 bases each). The CDR3 loop spans 15 amino acids. Germline loops: CDR1 SGHRS, CDR2 YFSETQ. The ends were cut back, 2 bases at V and 2 bases at J, with 8 bases in the middle.

The rearrangement joins TRBV28 to TRBJ2-7; TRBD2 is a possible D gene (5 bases). Trimming removed 4 bases from V and 2 bases from J, with 15 bases in between. This CDR3 has 15 residues. Germline values: CDR1 MDHEN, CDR2 SYDVKM. The CDR3 DNA reads TGTGCCAGCAGTTCGCCCCCGCGAGGGACCTACGAGCAGTACTTC. Its translation is CASSSPPRGTYEQYF.

The rearrangement links TRBV9 to TRBJ2-1; tentatively, D is TRBD2 (6 bases). V was trimmed by 4 bases and J by 7 bases, leaving 18 bases between them. CDR3 length: 15 amino acids. CDR1 is SGDLS, CDR2 YYNGEE, per germline. The CDR3 DNA follows: TGTGCCAGCAGCCCTTCTAGCGAGGGGTGGAATGAGCAGTTCTTC. Protein product: CASSPSSEGWNEQFF.

The rearrangement links TRBV5-6 to TRBJ1-1; D is uncertain. In germline, CDR1 is SGHDT, CDR2 YYEEEE. V gave up 2 bases and J gave up 1 base, with 9 bases separating them. The CDR3 sequence is 14 residues long. This CDR3 is CASSLGQRNTEAFF. CDR3 nucleotides: TGTGCCAGCAGCTTAGGCCAGCGGAACACTGAAGCTTTCTTT.

This rearrangement joins TRBV6-1 to TRBJ1-1; D is possibly TRBD1 (5 bases). Germline V lookup: CDR1 MNHNS, CDR2 SASEGT. Trimming cost V 6 bases and J 6 bases, with 14 bases left between them. This CDR3 is 13 amino acids long. CDR3 in DNA: TGTGCCAGCAGCTTTAGACAGTCCCCTGAAGCTTTCTTT. Translation gives CASSFRQSPEAFF.

The chain carries TRBV4-2 and TRBJ2-2; D remains unclear. The germline V gene has CDR1 LGHNA and CDR2 YNFKEQ. The CDR3 loop spans 15 amino acids. Trimming stripped 0 bases from V and 5 bases from J, with 10 bases between. CDR3 loop: CASSQDLRNTGELFF. CDR3 nucleotide sequence: TGTGCCAGCAGCCAAGATCTGAGGAATACCGGGGAGCTGTTTTTT.

This chain connects TRBV7-2 to TRBJ2-7; TRBD1 is a possible D gene (6 bases). The germline V and J ends were trimmed by 3 bases and 2 bases, with 17 bases remaining between them. The germline V gene has CDR1 SGHTA and CDR2 FQGNSA. There are 16 residues in the CDR3. CDR3 in amino acids: CASSLDIQGGAYEQYF. CDR3 sequence (DNA): TGTGCCAGCAGCTTGGACATACAGGGTGGGGCCTACGAGCAGTACTTC.

The V and J genes are TRBV13 and TRBJ2-1; possibly TRBD2 for D (6 bases). Per germline, CDR1 PRHDT and CDR2 FYEKMQ (reference sequence). Between the trimmed V and J ends, which lost 3 bases and 0 bases, there was a span of 9 bases. The CDR3 is 15 amino acids. CDR3 nucleotides: TGTGCCAGCAGCTTTGGGGGGAGCTCCTACAATGAGCAGTTCTTC. The encoded protein is CASSFGGSSYNEQFF.

About this clone: At the DNA level, this CDR3 is encoded by other sequences in the same sample as well. V and J are TRBV6-6 and TRBJ2-7, with D possibly TRBD2 on 5 matching bases. Germline CDR1 MNHNY, CDR2 SVGAGI (reference sequence). This CDR3 is built from 15 residues. Trimming removed 0 bases from V and 2 bases from J, with 11 bases in between. The CDR3 reads CASSYSSVGTYEQYF. The CDR3 DNA follows: TGTGCCAGCAGTTACTCGAGTGTCGGGACCTACGAGCAGTACTTC.

V gene TRBV9 combines with J gene TRBJ2-7; D may be TRBD1 or TRBD2 (6 bases each). The V end lost 0 bases, the J end lost 1 base, and 11 bases lay between the germline ends. The V gene's germline CDR1 is SGDLS and CDR2 YYNGEE. The CDR3 consists of 15 residues. CDR3: CASSVASGASYEQYF. In nucleotides, the CDR3 is TGTGCCAGCAGCGTAGCCTCGGGGGCTTCCTACGAGCAGTACTTC.

The chain couples TRBV2 to TRBJ2-3, with no clear D. Germline V lookup: CDR1 SNHLY, CDR2 FYNNEI. The CDR3 is made up of 13 amino acids. V dropped 2 bases and J dropped 5 bases, with 8 bases sitting between them. The CDR3 DNA is TGTGCCAGCAGTGAACAGACGGGAGATACGCAGTATTTT. Translation: CASSEQTGDTQYF.

The rearrangement links TRBV4-1 to TRBJ1-5, with D perhaps matching TRBD1 (6 bases). The CDR3 totals 15 residues. With 2 bases removed from V and 3 bases from J, the gap between germline ends came to 11 bases. CDR1 MGHRA and CDR2 YSYEKL come from the germline V gene. CDR3 loop: CASSQLQGNNQPQHF. CDR3 bases: TGCGCCAGCAGCCAATTACAGGGAAACAATCAGCCCCAGCATTTT.